This T cell receptor (beta chain) appears in the sequencing data of a study of T cells in localized non-small cell lung cancer. Study-wide findings and caveats: Adjacent lung held a median 57 of the top 100 tumor clones. Longer overall survival was associated with a higher density of T cells in the blood. Adjacent uninvolved lung had the highest clonality, suggesting focused antigen responses.

In germline, CDR1 is SGHVS, CDR2 FQNEAQ. The V end was cut by 0 bases, the J end by 0 bases, with 14 bases between. There are 17 residues in the CDR3. The assay was immunoSEQ multiplex PCR, and TCRdb's table has in-frame clones only and misses some. Here the sample spans over 45,000 clones, around 86% being singletons. With respect to this clone: The antigen remains undetermined.

V gene TRBV7-8 combines with J gene TRBJ1-2; D perhaps matches TRBD1 (5 bases). The material was PBMCs, obtained before any cancer treatment. This sequence was found in a female donor with stage II lung adenocarcinoma. CDR3 nucleotide sequence: TGTGCCAGCAGCTTAGCGATTTCCCGACAGTCTAACTATGGCTACACCTTC. Translation gives CASSLAISRQSNYGYTF.